This is a list of T cell receptor beta chains from one sample in a study of CD8+ T cells in alopecia areata. The protocol was immunoSEQ multiplex PCR, while the TCRdb copy is restricted to in-frame clones and leaves out a portion. The table shows approximately 180,000 clones, with 63% occurring only once. The source material was CD4+ T cells sorted from blood, sampled at week 0. These receptors all come from a human donor with alopecia areata. Both conserved end residues are part of each CDR3. Fields, in order: V gene, clone size, J gene, D gene, CDR3 DNA, CDR3 protein. D genes are given only for firm matches. Where a row states a size, it is once, few, many or the class of an expanded clone; other rows omit it.

v_call: TRBV5-6
clone_size: -
j_call: TRBJ2-5
d_call: -
cdr3_nt: TGTGCCAGCAGCACGGAAGAGACCCAGTACTTC
cdr3_aa: CASSTEETQYF

v_call: TRBV7-2
clone_size: -
j_call: TRBJ2-7
d_call: TRBD2
cdr3_nt: TGTGCCAGCAGCCGGCTAGCGGGTCAGAGCTACGAGCAGTACTTC
cdr3_aa: CASSRLAGQSYEQYF

v_call: TRBV5-6
clone_size: -
j_call: TRBJ2-7
d_call: -
cdr3_nt: TGTGCCAGCAGAAGCGGGCCTACCTACGAGCAGTACTTC
cdr3_aa: CASRSGPTYEQYF

v_call: TRBV4-1
clone_size: -
j_call: TRBJ1-6
d_call: TRBD1
cdr3_nt: TGCGCCAGCAGCCAAGATGGTGCAGGGGGCAGTTCACCCCTCCACTTT
cdr3_aa: CASSQDGAGGSSPLHF

v_call: TRBV29-1
clone_size: -
j_call: TRBJ2-6
d_call: -
cdr3_nt: TGCAGCGTTGCCTGGCAGGGGGGCAACGTCCTGACTTTC
cdr3_aa: CSVAWQGGNVLTF

v_call: TRBV4-3
clone_size: -
j_call: TRBJ1-6
d_call: -
cdr3_nt: TGCGCCAGCAGCCAAGGGACCTATAATTCACCCCTCCACTTT
cdr3_aa: CASSQGTYNSPLHF

v_call: TRBV6-6
clone_size: few
j_call: TRBJ2-3
d_call: TRBD1
cdr3_nt: TGTGCCAGCAGTCACGACAGGGGCACAGATACGCAGTATTTT
cdr3_aa: CASSHDRGTDTQYF

v_call: TRBV11-2
clone_size: -
j_call: TRBJ2-3
d_call: TRBD2
cdr3_nt: TGTGCCAGCAGCTTATCGGGGGGGCGCACAGATACGCAGTATTTT
cdr3_aa: CASSLSGGRTDTQYF

v_call: TRBV6-1
clone_size: -
j_call: TRBJ1-2
d_call: -
cdr3_nt: TGTGCCAGCAGGAGTCAGGGAGTTAACTATGGCTACACCTTC
cdr3_aa: CASRSQGVNYGYTF

v_call: TRBV5-1
clone_size: -
j_call: TRBJ2-7
d_call: -
cdr3_nt: TGCGCCAGCAGCTTGATGACAGGCTCCTACGAGCAGTACTTC
cdr3_aa: CASSLMTGSYEQYF

v_call: TRBV29-1
clone_size: -
j_call: TRBJ2-1
d_call: -
cdr3_nt: TGCAGCGTTGAAGAGGCCAGTGCCTACAATGAGCAGTTCTTC
cdr3_aa: CSVEEASAYNEQFF

v_call: TRBV11-2
clone_size: -
j_call: TRBJ2-3
d_call: -
cdr3_nt: TGTGCCAGCAGCTACAGGGATACGCAGTATTTT
cdr3_aa: CASSYRDTQYF

v_call: TRBV29-1
clone_size: -
j_call: TRBJ2-7
d_call: TRBD1
cdr3_nt: TGCAGCGTTGTTCCACAGGGGGCGGTTTACGAGCAGTACTTC
cdr3_aa: CSVVPQGAVYEQYF

v_call: TRBV30
clone_size: once
j_call: TRBJ2-1
d_call: -
cdr3_nt: TGTGCCATCAGGGGCGTGAATGAGCAGTTCTTC
cdr3_aa: CAIRGVNEQFF

v_call: TRBV7-8
clone_size: -
j_call: TRBJ2-1
d_call: -
cdr3_nt: TGTGCCAGCAGCTTAGTCGGCAGGAATGAGCAGTTCTTC
cdr3_aa: CASSLVGRNEQFF

v_call: TRBV30
clone_size: -
j_call: TRBJ1-2
d_call: -
cdr3_nt: TGTGCCTGGAGTGTTCTGTTCGACAGAGGCTACACCTTC
cdr3_aa: CAWSVLFDRGYTF

v_call: TRBV18
clone_size: -
j_call: TRBJ2-3
d_call: -
cdr3_nt: TGTGCCAGCTCACCCCGGGACTCCGATACGCAGTATTTT
cdr3_aa: CASSPRDSDTQYF

v_call: TRBV30
clone_size: few
j_call: TRBJ2-1
d_call: -
cdr3_nt: TGTGCCTGGAGTGCCGACAATGAGCAGTTCTTC
cdr3_aa: CAWSADNEQFF

v_call: TRBV29-1
clone_size: few
j_call: TRBJ2-1
d_call: -
cdr3_nt: TGCAGCGTCGCTACAGGAGAGCAGTTCTTC
cdr3_aa: CSVATGEQFF

v_call: TRBV28
clone_size: -
j_call: TRBJ1-2
d_call: -
cdr3_nt: TGTGCCAGCAGAGACCCAACATCGTATGGCTACACCTTC
cdr3_aa: CASRDPTSYGYTF

v_call: TRBV23-1
clone_size: -
j_call: TRBJ2-7
d_call: TRBD1
cdr3_nt: TGCGCCAGCAGTCAATCGAGGGACAGGACCTCCTACGAGCAGTACTTC
cdr3_aa: CASSQSRDRTSYEQYF

v_call: TRBV11-2
clone_size: -
j_call: TRBJ2-1
d_call: -
cdr3_nt: TGTGCCAGCAGCTTAGATCGGAGAAATGAGCAGTTCTTC
cdr3_aa: CASSLDRRNEQFF

v_call: TRBV29-1
clone_size: -
j_call: TRBJ1-2
d_call: -
cdr3_nt: TGCAGCGTTGTTATTGGCTCCCGGGTGGACTATGGCTACACCTTC
cdr3_aa: CSVVIGSRVDYGYTF

v_call: TRBV14
clone_size: -
j_call: TRBJ1-1
d_call: -
cdr3_nt: TGTGCCAGCAGCCTCATCCCGGGGGCTGAAGCTTTCTTT
cdr3_aa: CASSLIPGAEAFF

v_call: TRBV2
clone_size: -
j_call: TRBJ2-7
d_call: -
cdr3_nt: TGTGCCAGCAGAAGCAGGGACGTCTCCTACGAGCAGTACTTC
cdr3_aa: CASRSRDVSYEQYF

v_call: TRBV30
clone_size: few
j_call: TRBJ1-5
d_call: -
cdr3_nt: TGTGCCTGGAGTAGGGGGATCAGCAATCAGCCCCAGCATTTT
cdr3_aa: CAWSRGISNQPQHF

v_call: TRBV30
clone_size: -
j_call: TRBJ2-1
d_call: -
cdr3_nt: TGTGCCTGGAGTGGGACGGCGGATTACAATGAGCAGTTCTTC
cdr3_aa: CAWSGTADYNEQFF

v_call: TRBV10-3
clone_size: -
j_call: TRBJ2-5
d_call: -
cdr3_nt: TGTGCCACCATGGGGACCCAAGAGACCCAGTACTTC
cdr3_aa: CATMGTQETQYF

v_call: TRBV5-1
clone_size: few
j_call: TRBJ1-5
d_call: -
cdr3_nt: TGCGCCAGCAGCCTGAGGGGGAATCAGCCCCAGCATTTT
cdr3_aa: CASSLRGNQPQHF

v_call: TRBV6-4
clone_size: medium-sized
j_call: TRBJ2-1
d_call: -
cdr3_nt: TGTGCCAGCAGTGACAGGGCCTACAATGAGCAGTTCTTC
cdr3_aa: CASSDRAYNEQFF

v_call: TRBV5-6
clone_size: few
j_call: TRBJ2-7
d_call: TRBD1
cdr3_nt: TGTGCCAGCAGCTTGGGCCAGGGGGCCTACGAGCAGTACTTC
cdr3_aa: CASSLGQGAYEQYF

v_call: TRBV29-1
clone_size: -
j_call: TRBJ2-5
d_call: TRBD2
cdr3_nt: TGCAGCGTTGGAAGGCTACTAGCGTGGGAAGAGACCCAGTACTTC
cdr3_aa: CSVGRLLAWEETQYF

v_call: TRBV5-1
clone_size: -
j_call: TRBJ2-3
d_call: -
cdr3_nt: TGCGCCAGCAGCTTGGAGGCTACGCAGTATTTT
cdr3_aa: CASSLEATQYF

v_call: TRBV18
clone_size: -
j_call: TRBJ2-5
d_call: -
cdr3_nt: TGTGCCAGCTCATCCCGCGGGCAGACCGAAGAGACCCAGTACTTC
cdr3_aa: CASSSRGQTEETQYF

v_call: TRBV29-1
clone_size: -
j_call: TRBJ1-1
d_call: -
cdr3_nt: TGCAGCGTTGAGACAGTCATGAACACTGAAGCTTTCTTT
cdr3_aa: CSVETVMNTEAFF

v_call: TRBV29-1
clone_size: -
j_call: TRBJ2-1
d_call: TRBD1
cdr3_nt: TGCAGCGTGGAACAGGGGGCGACGTACAATGAGCAGTTCTTC
cdr3_aa: CSVEQGATYNEQFF

v_call: TRBV30
clone_size: -
j_call: TRBJ2-1
d_call: -
cdr3_nt: TGTGCCTGGAGACGGGGAAGCTCCTACAATGAGCAGTTCTTC
cdr3_aa: CAWRRGSSYNEQFF

v_call: TRBV5-6
clone_size: -
j_call: TRBJ1-1
d_call: TRBD1
cdr3_nt: TGTGCCAGCAGCCTTGGGGACAGGGGGCTCGCGAACACTGAAGCTTTCTTT
cdr3_aa: CASSLGDRGLANTEAFF

v_call: TRBV29-1
clone_size: -
j_call: TRBJ2-3
d_call: TRBD2
cdr3_nt: TGCAGCGTTCCTCGGGGGGTAGATACGCAGTATTTT
cdr3_aa: CSVPRGVDTQYF

v_call: TRBV5-1
clone_size: -
j_call: TRBJ1-2
d_call: -
cdr3_nt: TGCGCCAGCAGCTTGGGCAGGGGCAAGAGCTGTGGCTACACCTTC
cdr3_aa: CASSLGRGKSCGYTF